The source of this T cell receptor (beta chain) is a study of molecular identifiers for immune sequencing clone quantification. Across the study: Split five ways in replicates, RNA from roughly 20,000 or 100,000 naive CD8 cells had four portions sequenced.

There are a few counts of this clonotype. Its cognate antigen is unknown. The germline gene is not matched at one end of the junction; a read error may be the cause. Germline values: CDR1 MGHRA, CDR2 YSYEKL. The CDR3 totals 15 residues. MiXCR was run by TCRdb on the PCR reads, yielding one entry per CDR3 protein. The data hold about 510,000 distinct CDR3 sequences, with roughly 24% observed a single time. Study observations and caveats: Detection of one spiked Jurkat cell's TCR RNA reportedly worked in 900,000 to 1,000,000 naive cells. Among effectors, clones above 20 RNA copies held over 99% of molecules; among naive cells, under 1%.

Naive CD8 T cells underwent sorting with the CD8+CD4-CCR7+CD45RA+ definition. Sequences were obtained from naive CD8+ T cells from blood, with Jurkat cell RNA spiked in. Subset defined: FACS-sorted CD8+CD4-CCR7+CD45RA+ naive T cells. The J gene is TRBJ2-5, the V gene TRBV4-1; the D gene is possibly TRBD2 (6 bases). This receptor was obtained from a human donor in good health. Some libraries in this study had Jurkat cell RNA spiked in. CDR3 in amino acids: CASSKEGGGQETQYF. CDR3 in DNA: TGCGCCAGCAGCAAAGAAGGCGGAGGGCAAGAGACCCAGTACTTC.